Included here is one TCR beta chain sequence, with context. Its antigen is still unknown. Per germline, CDR1 SGHAT and CDR2 FQNNGV. The CDR3 sequence is 13 residues long. The ends were cut back, 6 bases at V and 0 bases at J, with 6 bases in the middle. This sample was taken from a study of beta chain features in type 1 diabetes. Study-wide points: Naive, central memory and Treg TCRB repertoires seemed to resemble each other more closely in patients than they did in healthy donors. PCR might preferentially amplify shorter templates, equally in patients and controls. Significant though moderate, a shortening of TCRB CDR3s appeared in all four CD4+ subsets of Type 1 diabetes patients.

Sorted populations all exceeded 95% purity. Expressed TCRB transcripts got sequenced, as all isolated RNA was reverse transcribed. TCRdb's table, derived via immunoSEQ multiplex PCR, lists solely in-frame clones and lacks some. Among 130,000 or so clones, roughly 10% were seen once, and the ten largest hold over 0.6%. The chain uses TRBV11-2 and TRBJ1-3, with a tentative D call TRBD1 (5 bases). The material sequenced was central memory CD4+ T cells from blood. The TCR comes from a man in his thirties or forties with type 1 diabetes. The CDR3 region is CASRTVSGNTIYF. CDR3 nucleotides: TGTGCCAGCAGGACAGTCTCTGGAAACACCATATATTTT.